This TCR beta chain derives from a study of OX40 agonist ivuxolimab in advanced cancers. As for the study in general: An anti-OX40 (CD134) antibody with agonistic activity, ivuxolimab, was administered to patients. Partial responses occurred in Three dose-escalation patients, one with hepatocellular carcinoma and two with cutaneous melanoma. Age averaged about 62 years (range roughly 23 to 79), and just over 80% were male.

On this clone: The antigen is not known.

The CDR3 extends over 14 amino acids. Trimming took 7 bases from V and 7 from J; bases not matched to a gene: 9. Germline V gene sequence: CDR1 LNHDA, CDR2 SQIVND (reference sequence). Libraries were prepared by immunoSEQ multiplex PCR; TCRdb keeps only in-frame clonotypes and omits some of them. The sample shows over 80,000 clones, around four fifths of them seen only once. Findings and limits, study-wide: Expanded clones belonging to CD8+ T cells outnumbered, on average, those of CD4+.

The V call is TRBV19, the J call TRBJ1-1; 10 bases line up with TRBD1. Source: CD4+ or CD8+ T cells sorted from blood, taken in a trial of the OX40 agonist ivuxolimab. This clonotype was obtained from an adult with an advanced solid tumor such as melanoma, head and neck, liver or kidney cancer. The CDR3 nucleotides read TGTGCCAGTACAAATGGACAGGGGGAAGGTGAAGCTTTCTTT. It specifies CASTNGQGEGEAFF.